These 27 T cell receptor beta chains originate from one sample sequenced in a study of T cells in Graves' hyperthyroidism and ophthalmopathy. Amplified TCR beta CDR3 regions came from RNA transcripts. HTBI primers were employed in a first-round RT-PCR of the TCR CDR3. Each CDR3 protein gets one entry after TCRdb re-called the multiplex PCR reads with MiXCR. Here the sample spans 200,000 to 300,000 distinct CDR3 sequences, almost 25% being singletons. What was sequenced was blood. The receptors here all came from a middle-aged woman with Graves' ophthalmopathy.

This chain joins TRBV6-1 and TRBJ2-5; 8 nucleotides match TRBD2. This CDR3 region has 16 residues. V lost 6 bases and J lost 2; bases outside the gene matches: 11. Germline CDR1 MNHNS, CDR2 SASEGT. CDR3: CASSVGQRGTQETQYF. DNA of the CDR3: TGTGCCAGCAGCGTAGGGCAGCGGGGGACACAAGAGACCCAGTACTTC.

This clonotype appeared a single time. The chain recombines TRBV10-3 with TRBJ2-5; D unresolved. Trimming pared 4 bases from V and 1 base from J, leaving 7 bases between. The germline V gene encodes CDR1 ENHRY and CDR2 SYGVKD. The CDR3 length is 13 residues. This CDR3 reads CAISGVSQETQYF. In DNA, the CDR3 is TGTGCCATCAGTGGGGTATCCCAAGAGACCCAGTACTTC.

This clonotype was seen ten or more times. The rearrangement joins TRBV5-1 to TRBJ1-2; D may be TRBD1 (5 bases). Trimming left V 4 bases short and J 4 bases short, with 8 bases between. CDR1 and CDR2 (germline): SGHRS, YFSETQ. CDR3 size: 12 residues. The CDR3, as DNA: TGCGCCAGCAGCGTCGACAGCTATGGCTACACCTTC. Encoded protein: CASSVDSYGYTF. Combining the CDR3 with reference TRBV5-1 and TRBJ1-2 gives the whole variable domain KAGVTQTPRYLIKTRGQQVTLSCSPISGHRSVSWYQQTPGQGLQFLFEYFSETQRNKGNFPGRFSGRQFSNSRSEMNVSTLELGDSALYLCASSVDSYGYTFGSGTRLTVV.

This clonotype was picked up many times. V gene TRBV7-2 combines with J gene TRBJ2-7, with 10 bases that match TRBD2. CDR1 is SGHTA and CDR2 is FQGNSA in the germline V gene. This CDR3 has 15 residues. V lost 0 bases, J lost 3 bases, and 2 bases stayed unmatched. CDR3 sequence reads: CASSLAASGSYEQYF. CDR3 DNA: TGTGCCAGCAGCTTAGCGGCTAGCGGGAGCTACGAGCAGTACTTC.

The chain's CDR3 is CASNQGRSQPQHF. The CDR3 coding sequence is TGTGCCAGCAATCAGGGCCGGAGCCAGCCCCAGCATTTT. The chain employs TRBV2 and TRBJ1-5; a weak D match, TRBD1 (5 bases). The germline gives CDR1 SNHLY, CDR2 FYNNEI. The CDR3 has 13 residues. Between the trimmed V and J ends, which lost 7 bases and 7 bases, there was a span of 14 bases.

This clonotype was observed many times. The rearrangement links TRBV28 to TRBJ2-2, with no clear D. The germline gives CDR1 MDHEN, CDR2 SYDVKM. Trimming cost V 4 bases and J 4 bases, with 13 bases left between them. This CDR3 is 15 amino acids long. CDR3 DNA: TGTGCCAGCAGTTCCCCCCCACTTAGCACCGGGGAGCTGTTTTTT. Translated, it gives CASSSPPLSTGELFF.

This clonotype was counted at least ten times. This chain links TRBV27 with TRBJ1-1; D uncertain. The CDR3 covers 13 residues. Germline CDR1 and CDR2: MNHEY and SMNVEV (reference sequence). V was clipped by 2 bases and J by 3 bases, with 7 bases between them. The CDR3 region is CASSLRVYTEAFF. CDR3 DNA sequence: TGTGCCAGCAGTTTAAGGGTGTACACTGAAGCTTTCTTT.

Many counts were recorded for this clonotype. V gene TRBV9 combines with J gene TRBJ1-2, with D possibly being TRBD1 (6 bases). In germline, CDR1 is SGDLS, CDR2 YYNGEE. The CDR3 totals 13 residues. V was trimmed by 4 bases and J by 7 bases, leaving 14 bases between them. CDR3 sequence (DNA): TGTGCCAGCAGCCTCCATGGGGGCGGTGGCTACACCTTC. Encoded protein: CASSLHGGGGYTF.

This clonotype qualifies as medium-sized. The rearrangement uses TRBV7-2 and TRBJ1-2, with TRBD1 as a possible D gene (6 bases). Germline V gene sequence: CDR1 SGHTA, CDR2 FQGNSA. This CDR3 contains 14 residues. V gave up 2 bases and J gave up 4 bases, with 11 bases separating them. CDR3 nucleotide sequence: TGTGCCAGCAGCTTACAGGGGTTCACCTATGGCTACACCTTC. Translating it yields CASSLQGFTYGYTF.

V is TRBV6-1 and J is TRBJ2-7; D gene unclear. CDR1 is MNHNS, CDR2 SASEGT, per germline. V was shortened by 3 bases and J by 3 bases, with 9 bases between the two germline ends. CDR3 length: 13 amino acids. The CDR3 DNA sequence: TGTGCCAGCAGTGATTCCAGACTCTACGAGCAGTACTTC. This gives the protein CASSDSRLYEQYF.

This clonotype showed up many times. The rearrangement joins TRBV28 to TRBJ2-7; D possibly uses TRBD1 or TRBD2 (6 bases each). Trimming left V 8 bases short and J 2 bases short, with 13 bases between. The CDR3 runs 13 residues. Germline V gives CDR1 MDHEN, CDR2 SYDVKM. CDR3 sequence (DNA): TGTGCCAGCCGAGAGGGGGGCCCCTACGAGCAGTACTTC. Residues: CASREGGPYEQYF.

Many counts were recorded for this clonotype. This chain uses TRBV6-5 with TRBJ2-5, with D maybe TRBD1 (5 bases). Germline V gene sequence: CDR1 MNHEY, CDR2 SVGAGI. The CDR3 consists of 15 residues. V was cut by 2 bases and J by 4 bases, with 14 bases left in between. For the CDR3, the DNA is TGTGCCAGCAGTTACCTACGACAGATTGGAGAGACCCAGTACTTC. The encoded protein is CASSYLRQIGETQYF.

Many counts were recorded for this clonotype. The rearrangement uses TRBV15 and TRBJ1-3; no reliable D call. Germline V CDR1 and CDR2: LNHNV, YYDKDF (reference sequence). The CDR3 length is 15 residues. Trimming stripped 0 bases from V and 4 bases from J, with 10 bases between. CDR3 loop: CATSRDNRGGNTIYF. The CDR3 DNA reads as TGTGCCACCAGCAGAGATAATAGAGGCGGAAACACCATATATTTT.

In this sample, this clonotype turned up many times. This rearrangement joins TRBV4-1 to TRBJ2-7; D perhaps matches TRBD2 (5 bases). V was trimmed by 4 bases and J by 0 bases, leaving 16 bases between them. From germline, CDR1 is MGHRA and CDR2 YSYEKL. The CDR3 has 16 residues. CDR3 nucleotides: TGCGCCAGCAGCCCGGTGAGGGCTGTAAGCTCCTACGAGCAGTACTTC. Translating gives CASSPVRAVSSYEQYF.

This clonotype has a count of ten or more. V and J are TRBV28 and TRBJ1-1; no clear D gene. The length of the CDR3 is 14 residues. V was clipped by 2 bases and J by 0 bases, with 7 bases between them. The germline gives CDR1 MDHEN, CDR2 SYDVKM. The CDR3 loop reads CASSLPYLNTEAFF. Written as DNA, the CDR3 is TGTGCCAGCAGTTTACCTTACTTGAACACTGAAGCTTTCTTT.

This clonotype was seen ten or more times. This chain uses TRBV7-3 with TRBJ2-7; 8 bases are a match to TRBD1. Germline CDR1 reads SGHTA; CDR2 reads FQGTGA. This CDR3 is 15 amino acids long. The V segment lost 5 bases and the J segment 0 bases; nucleotides outside the gene matches: 6. The CDR3 nucleotides are TGTGCCAGCAGCATTTCCGGGACAGGCTCCTACGAGCAGTACTTC. This sequence encodes CASSISGTGSYEQYF.

This clonotype has at least ten counts. V is TRBV27 and J is TRBJ2-5; TRBD1 agrees at 10 bases. The CDR3 is 17 amino acids. Trimming removed 0 bases from V and 5 bases from J; junction bases left unmatched: 9. In germline, CDR1 is MNHEY, CDR2 SMNVEV (reference sequence). The CDR3 DNA follows: TGTGCCAGCAGTTTATCACCTGACAGGGGGCGACGGGAGACCCAGTACTTC. Translating it yields CASSLSPDRGRRETQYF.

This clonotype has ten or more counts. The rearrangement joins TRBV12-3 or TRBV12-4 to TRBJ1-1; 9 bases fit TRBD1. The CDR3 sequence is 14 residues long. The V segment lost 6 bases and the J segment 3 bases; nucleotides outside the gene matches: 5. Here the CDR3 reads CASSYGQGYTEAFF. CDR3 DNA sequence: TGTGCCAGCAGCTACGGACAGGGGTACACTGAAGCTTTCTTT.

This clonotype was seen ten or more times. The chain recombines TRBV5-1 with TRBJ2-5, with 7 bases fitting TRBD2. This CDR3 comprises 14 residues. The germline V gene encodes CDR1 SGHRS and CDR2 YFSETQ. V lost 1 base to trimming and J lost 5 bases; unmatched junction nucleotides: 5. CDR3 sequence (DNA): TGCGCCAGCAGCTTGCAGCGAGCGGGGGAGACCCAGTACTTC. It yields the protein CASSLQRAGETQYF.

Ten or more counts support this clonotype. The J gene is TRBJ2-7, the V gene TRBV30, with 11 bases identical to TRBD1. With V trimmed by 0 bases and J by 0 bases, 7 bases remained unmatched. There are 17 residues in the CDR3. Germline CDR1 and CDR2: GTSNPN and SVGIG (reference sequence). The CDR3 is CAWSVYSGTGGSYEQYF. DNA of the CDR3: TGTGCCTGGAGTGTTTACTCCGGGACAGGGGGCTCCTACGAGCAGTACTTC.

This clonotype showed up many times. A read error may produce the germline difference seen at one junction end. The rearrangement links TRBV5-1 to TRBJ2-7, with D maybe TRBD1 (6 bases). CDR1 is SGHRS and CDR2 is YFSETQ in the germline V gene. There are 15 residues in the CDR3. DNA of the CDR3: TGCGCCAGCAGGTTGGACAGACCGGTGATCCACGAGCAGTACTTC. Its protein is CASRLDRPVIHEQYF.

The V call is TRBV6-1, the J call TRBJ1-1; D might be TRBD1 (5 bases). The V and J ends lost 8 bases and 1 base respectively, with 11 bases between them. The CDR3 sequence is 13 residues long. In germline, CDR1 is MNHNS, CDR2 SASEGT. As DNA, the CDR3 is TGTGCCAGCCGCTCCGGGGGGAACACTGAAGCTTTCTTT. Translating it yields CASRSGGNTEAFF.

This chain uses TRBV5-1 with TRBJ2-7, with TRBD2 matching 9 bases. CDR1 SGHRS and CDR2 YFSETQ come from the germline V gene. V lost 2 bases and J lost 4; bases outside the gene matches: 7. The CDR3 loop spans 15 amino acids. The CDR3 spells CASSFGGRATYEQYF. In DNA form, the CDR3 reads TGCGCCAGCAGCTTCGGCGGGAGGGCTACTTACGAGCAGTACTTC.

At least ten counts were recorded for this clonotype. This chain links TRBV28 with TRBJ1-5, with a possible D match to TRBD1 (5 bases). CDR3 length: 12 residues. Germline V lookup: CDR1 MDHEN, CDR2 SYDVKM. Trimming shortened V by 6 bases and J by 2 bases, and 5 bases separated the two germline ends. The CDR3 nucleotides read TGTGCCAGCAGACAGGGCAATCAGCCCCAGCATTTT. Encoded protein: CASRQGNQPQHF.

The chain couples TRBV6-1 to TRBJ2-5, with D maybe TRBD1 (5 bases). CDR1 and CDR2 from the germline V gene are MNHNS and SASEGT. The ends were cut back, 6 bases at V and 8 bases at J, with 16 bases in the middle. The CDR3 has 13 amino acids. The CDR3 here is CASSPEGVETQYF. The CDR3 DNA sequence: TGTGCCAGCAGCCCGGAAGGGGTGGAAACCCAGTACTTC.

This clonotype was counted ten times or more. The chain combines TRBV19 with TRBJ2-7, with TRBD1 matching 7 bases. The CDR3 is 13 residues long. V lost 6 bases, J lost 5 bases, and 7 bases stayed unmatched. Germline lookup yields CDR1 LNHDA and CDR2 SQIVND (reference sequence). CDR3 sequence reads: CASSRDSFNEQYF. As DNA, the CDR3 is TGTGCCAGTAGCAGGGACAGCTTTAACGAGCAGTACTTC.

The V call is TRBV12-3 or TRBV12-4, the J call TRBJ1-1; D unresolved. The CDR3 covers 14 residues. Trimming stripped 6 bases from V and 1 base from J, with 12 bases between. The CDR3 loop reads CASRSRAGNTEAFF. Written as DNA, the CDR3 is TGTGCCAGCAGGTCAAGGGCAGGGAACACTGAAGCTTTCTTT.